These 10 T cell receptor beta chains share one sample of origin, sequenced in a study of CD8 T cells in Susac syndrome. The RNA, about 0.5 to 1 ug, was put through reverse transcription using random hexamers. TCRdb ran MiXCR on the immunoSEQ multiplex PCR reads and lists one entry per CDR3 protein. The sample gives 160,000 or so distinct CDR3 sequences, about 94% of which show up once; around 0.21% is in the top ten. The sample consisted of CD8+ T cells from PBMCs. All receptors come from a human donor with multiple sclerosis.

The rearrangement uses TRBV12-3 or TRBV12-4 and TRBJ2-5; 12 bases are shared with TRBD2. V shed 6 bases and J 5 bases; nucleotides not matched to a gene: 10. The CDR3 loop spans 16 amino acids. The DNA for the CDR3 is TGTGCCAGCAGCCCCGGGCTAGCGGGGGGGAGGGAGACCCAGTACTTC. Translated, it gives CASSPGLAGGRETQYF.

This clonotype was counted a single time. The rearrangement links TRBV2 to TRBJ2-7; 8 nucleotides line up with TRBD1. CDR1 SNHLY and CDR2 FYNNEI come from the germline V gene. Losses at the gene ends were 10 bases for V and 6 bases for J; bases not matched to a gene: 2. The CDR3 is made up of 10 amino acids. The CDR3 is CATGQGEQYF. CDR3 DNA sequence: TGTGCCACCGGACAGGGCGAGCAGTACTTC.

The V gene is TRBV13, the J gene TRBJ2-1; 12 nucleotides agree with TRBD2. Germline CDR1 PRHDT, CDR2 FYEKMQ (reference sequence). V shed 6 bases, J shed 1 base, and the junction held 1 base outside the gene matches. This CDR3 contains 15 residues. This CDR3 is CASRLAGGSYNEQFF. In nucleotides, the CDR3 is TGTGCCAGCAGACTAGCGGGGGGATCCTACAATGAGCAGTTCTTC. Looking up the rest from reference TRBV13 and TRBJ2-1 gives the full variable domain: AAGVIQSPRHLIKEKRETATLKCYPIPRHDTVYWYQQGPGQDPQFLISFYEKMQSDKGSIPDRFSAQQFSDYHSELNMSSLELGDSALYFCASRLAGGSYNEQFFGPGTRLTVL.

The chain couples TRBV3-1 to TRBJ2-4; 7 bases map to TRBD1. The CDR3 totals 21 residues. V lost 2 bases, J lost 1 base, and 20 bases stayed unmatched. Germline CDR1 reads LGHDT; CDR2 reads YNNKEL (reference sequence). CDR3 residues: CASSQSPREQGWGFAKNIQYF. For the CDR3, the DNA is TGTGCCAGCAGCCAAAGTCCCCGAGAACAGGGGTGGGGGTTCGCCAAAAACATTCAGTACTTC. Combining the CDR3 with reference TRBV3-1 and TRBJ2-4 gives the whole variable domain DTAVSQTPKYLVTQMGNDKSIKCEQNLGHDTMYWYKQDSKKFLKIMFSYNNKELIINETVPNRFSPKSPDKAHLNLHINSLELGDSAVYFCASSQSPREQGWGFAKNIQYFGAGTRLSVL.

This chain joins TRBV6-1 and TRBJ1-5, with TRBD1 identical over 7 bases. This CDR3 contains 14 residues. V shed 8 bases and J 2 bases; nucleotides not matched to a gene: 6. Germline-derived CDR1 and CDR2 are MNHNS and SASEGT. In DNA form, the CDR3 reads TGTGCCAGCCTTTACAGGGGTGGCAATCAGCCCCAGCATTTT. It encodes CASLYRGGNQPQHF.

The rearrangement links TRBV30 to TRBJ2-3; D ambiguous. Germline CDR1 reads GTSNPN; CDR2 reads SVGIG (reference sequence). With 5 bases removed from V and 1 base from J, the gap between germline ends came to 16 bases. This CDR3 is 15 amino acids long. The CDR3 loop is CAWHGGRARTDTQYF. CDR3 in DNA: TGTGCCTGGCATGGCGGTAGGGCCCGCACAGATACGCAGTATTTT.

The sample holds a few counts of this clonotype. V and J are TRBV13 and TRBJ1-1; possibly TRBD1 for D (5 bases). CDR1 is PRHDT, CDR2 FYEKMQ, per germline (reference sequence). This CDR3 has 13 amino acids. Deletions cut 4 bases from V and 1 base from J, with 7 bases between. CDR3 sequence (DNA): TGTGCCAGCAGCTCGACAGCGAACACTGAAGCTTTCTTT. This codes for CASSSTANTEAFF.

The chain uses TRBV24-1 and TRBJ2-7, with 12 bases aligning to TRBD2. Germline V gives CDR1 KGHDR, CDR2 SFDVKD. The CDR3 loop spans 15 amino acids. V trimming: 3 bases; J trimming: 3 bases; junction bases outside the gene matches: 2. The CDR3: CATSDRTSGDYEQYF. The CDR3 nucleotides are TGTGCCACCAGTGATCGGACTAGCGGGGACTACGAGCAGTACTTC.

The chain couples TRBV20-1 to TRBJ1-1, with D unresolved. Germline CDR1 reads DFQATT; CDR2 reads SNEGSKA (reference sequence). The CDR3 totals 12 residues. CDR3 sequence reads: CGPRGYNTEAFF. For the CDR3, the DNA is TGCGGTCCCCGGGGATATAACACTGAAGCTTTCTTT.

This sequence joins TRBV29-1 and TRBJ1-2; no definite D call. V was shortened by 1 base and J by 8 bases, with 8 bases between the two germline ends. CDR3 length: 11 residues. CDR1 and CDR2 (germline): SQVTM, ANQGSEA. CDR3 coding DNA: TGCAGCGTTGAAGTGAGGAAAGGCTACACCTTC. Translation: CSVEVRKGYTF.